This T cell receptor (beta chain) was sequenced during a study of T cell clonality in common variable immunodeficiency. General study findings and limits: CVID subjects showed higher TCRbeta clonality than healthy controls. CVID subjects shared fewer TCRbeta clones than healthy controls did.

This clone has ten or more counts. Its target is not known. Clones were read by immunoSEQ multiplex PCR, and TCRdb kept only the in-frame ones, dropping some. The specimen has 55,000 or so clones, none found just once. Patients and controls were mostly of Caucasian heritage. Donors gave about 5 to 9 ml heparinized peripheral whole blood. The TCR sequence derives from a person aged 18 to 70 in good health. Sequenced material: peripheral blood mononuclear cells.

CDR3 DNA (partial): TGTGCCAGCAGTTTGGTCCGGGACACCAGCACAGATACG. Translation gives CASSLVRDTSTDT. The whole CDR3 sequence is CASSLVRDTSTDTQYF. This chain links TRBV28 with TRBJ2-3, with a weak D call TRBD1 (6 bases). The read gets to within 3 residues of the CDR3 end, and the germline J gene fills in the rest. Deletions cut 3 bases from V and 0 bases from J, with 13 bases between. From germline, CDR1 is MDHEN and CDR2 SYDVKM. CDR3 size: 16 residues. The complete variable domain, with remaining parts taken from reference TRBV28 and TRBJ2-3, reads DVKVTQSSRYLVKRTGEKVFLECVQDMDHENMFWYRQDPGLGLRLIYFSYDVKMKEKGDIPEGYSVSREKKERFSLILESASTNQTSMYLCASSLVRDTSTDTQYFGPGTRLTVL.